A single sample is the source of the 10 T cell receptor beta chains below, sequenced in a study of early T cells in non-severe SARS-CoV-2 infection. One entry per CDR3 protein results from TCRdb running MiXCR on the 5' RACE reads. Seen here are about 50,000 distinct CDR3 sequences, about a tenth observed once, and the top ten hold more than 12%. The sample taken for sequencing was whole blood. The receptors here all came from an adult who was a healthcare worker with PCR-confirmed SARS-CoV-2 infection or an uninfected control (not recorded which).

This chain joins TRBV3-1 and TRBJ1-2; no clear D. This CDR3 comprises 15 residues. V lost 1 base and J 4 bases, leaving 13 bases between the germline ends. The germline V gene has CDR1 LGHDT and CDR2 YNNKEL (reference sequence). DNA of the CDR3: TGTGCCAGCAGCCAAGTTCTGGAGGCGAGCTATGGCTACACCTTC. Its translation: CASSQVLEASYGYTF. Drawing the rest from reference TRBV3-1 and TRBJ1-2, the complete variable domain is DTAVSQTPKYLVTQMGNDKSIKCEQNLGHDTMYWYKQDSKKFLKIMFSYNNKELIINETVPNRFSPKSPDKAHLNLHINSLELGDSAVYFCASSQVLEASYGYTFGSGTRLTVV.

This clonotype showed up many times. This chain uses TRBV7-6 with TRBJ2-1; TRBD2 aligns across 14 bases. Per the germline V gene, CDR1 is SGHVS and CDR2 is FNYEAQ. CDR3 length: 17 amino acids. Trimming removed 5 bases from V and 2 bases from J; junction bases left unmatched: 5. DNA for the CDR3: TGTGCCAGCAGCCCCGGGACTAGCGGGAGTACCTACAATGAGCAGTTCTTC. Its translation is CASSPGTSGSTYNEQFF.

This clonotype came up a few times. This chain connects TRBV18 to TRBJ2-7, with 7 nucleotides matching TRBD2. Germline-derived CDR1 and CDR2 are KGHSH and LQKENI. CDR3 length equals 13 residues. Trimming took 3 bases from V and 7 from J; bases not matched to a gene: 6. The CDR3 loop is CASSPGWEGEQYF. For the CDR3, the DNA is TGTGCCAGCTCACCCGGCTGGGAGGGGGAGCAGTACTTC. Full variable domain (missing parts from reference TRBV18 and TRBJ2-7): NAGVMQNPRHLVRRRGQEARLRCSPMKGHSHVYWYRQLPEEGLKFMVYLQKENIIDESGMPKERFSAEFPKEGPSILRIQQVVRGDSAAYFCASSPGWEGEQYFGPGTRLTVT.

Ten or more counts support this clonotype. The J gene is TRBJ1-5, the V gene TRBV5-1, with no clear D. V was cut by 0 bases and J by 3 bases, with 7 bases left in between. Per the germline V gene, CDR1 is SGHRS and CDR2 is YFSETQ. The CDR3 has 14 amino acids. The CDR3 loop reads CASSLEGFNQPQHF. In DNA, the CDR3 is TGCGCCAGCAGCTTGGAAGGGTTCAATCAGCCCCAGCATTTT.

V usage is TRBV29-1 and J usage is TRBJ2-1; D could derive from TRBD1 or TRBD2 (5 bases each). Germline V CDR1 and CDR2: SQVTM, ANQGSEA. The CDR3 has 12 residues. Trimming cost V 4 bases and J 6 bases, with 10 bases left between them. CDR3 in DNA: TGCAGCGTTGCTGTAGGGACCAATGAGCAGTTCTTC. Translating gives CSVAVGTNEQFF.

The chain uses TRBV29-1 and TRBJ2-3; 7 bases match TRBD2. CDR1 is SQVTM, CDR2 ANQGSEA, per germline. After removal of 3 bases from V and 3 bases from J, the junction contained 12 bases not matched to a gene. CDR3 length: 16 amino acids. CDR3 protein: CSVDRRLAGETDTQYF. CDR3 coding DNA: TGCAGCGTTGATCGTAGGTTGGCGGGAGAAACAGATACGCAGTATTTT.

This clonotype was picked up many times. The CDR3 loop is CASSVFSDTEAFF. CDR3 nucleotides: TGCGCCAGCAGTGTTTTCTCGGACACTGAAGCTTTCTTT. The V call is TRBV10-2, the J call TRBJ1-1; D remains ambiguous. V was cut by 4 bases and J by 3 bases, with 9 bases left in between. The CDR3 runs 13 residues. The V gene's germline CDR1 is WSHSY and CDR2 SAAADI.

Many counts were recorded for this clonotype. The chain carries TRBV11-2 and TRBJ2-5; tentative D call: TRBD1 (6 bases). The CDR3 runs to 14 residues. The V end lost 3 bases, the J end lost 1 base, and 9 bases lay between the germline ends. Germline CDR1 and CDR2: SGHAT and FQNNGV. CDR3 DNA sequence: TGTGCCAGCAGCTTCCAGGGGTCCCAAGAGACCCAGTACTTC. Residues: CASSFQGSQETQYF.

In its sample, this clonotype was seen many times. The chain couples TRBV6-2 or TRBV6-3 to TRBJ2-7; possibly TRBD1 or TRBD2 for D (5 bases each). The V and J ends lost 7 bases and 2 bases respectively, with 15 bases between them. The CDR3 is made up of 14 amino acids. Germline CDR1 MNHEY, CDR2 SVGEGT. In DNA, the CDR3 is TGTGCCAGCAAAGGGGACGGCACTACCTACGAGCAGTACTTC. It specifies CASKGDGTTYEQYF.

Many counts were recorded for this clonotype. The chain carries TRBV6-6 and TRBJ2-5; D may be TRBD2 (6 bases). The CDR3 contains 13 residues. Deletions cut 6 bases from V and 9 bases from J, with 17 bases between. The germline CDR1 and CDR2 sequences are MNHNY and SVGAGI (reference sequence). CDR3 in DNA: TGTGCCAGCAGCGCTAATACGGGAGATCCCCAGTACTTC. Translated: CASSANTGDPQYF.